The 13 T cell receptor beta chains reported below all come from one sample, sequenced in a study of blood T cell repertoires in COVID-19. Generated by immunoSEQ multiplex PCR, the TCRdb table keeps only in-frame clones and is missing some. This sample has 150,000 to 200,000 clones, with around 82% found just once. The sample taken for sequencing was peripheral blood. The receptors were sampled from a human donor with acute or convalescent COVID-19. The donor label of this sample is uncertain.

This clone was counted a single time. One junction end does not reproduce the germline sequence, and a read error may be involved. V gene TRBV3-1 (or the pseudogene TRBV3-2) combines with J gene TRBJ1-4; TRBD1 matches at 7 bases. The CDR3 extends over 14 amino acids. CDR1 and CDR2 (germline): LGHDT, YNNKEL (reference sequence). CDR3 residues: CASSHGTANEKLFF. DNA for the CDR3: TGTGCCAGCAGCCATGGGACAGCTAACGAAAAACTGTTTTTT.

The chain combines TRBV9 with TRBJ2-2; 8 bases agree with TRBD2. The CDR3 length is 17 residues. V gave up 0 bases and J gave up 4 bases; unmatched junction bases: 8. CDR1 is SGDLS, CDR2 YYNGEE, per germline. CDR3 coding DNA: TGTGCCAGCAGCGTAGCTACTAGCGGTATCCTCACCGGGGAGCTGTTTTTT. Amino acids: CASSVATSGILTGELFF. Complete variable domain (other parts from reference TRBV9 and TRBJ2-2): DSGVTQTPKHLITATGQRVTLRCSPRSGDLSVYWYQQSLDQGLQFLIQYYNGEERAKGNILERFSAQQFPDLHSELNLSSLELGDSALYFCASSVATSGILTGELFFGEGSRLTVL.

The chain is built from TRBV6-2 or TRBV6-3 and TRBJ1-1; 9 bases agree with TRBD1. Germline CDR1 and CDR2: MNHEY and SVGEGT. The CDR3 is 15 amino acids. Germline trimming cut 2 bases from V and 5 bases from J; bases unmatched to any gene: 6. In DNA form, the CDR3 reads TGTGCCAGCAGTTACCCGACAGGGACAGGGACTGAAGCTTTCTTT. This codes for CASSYPTGTGTEAFF.

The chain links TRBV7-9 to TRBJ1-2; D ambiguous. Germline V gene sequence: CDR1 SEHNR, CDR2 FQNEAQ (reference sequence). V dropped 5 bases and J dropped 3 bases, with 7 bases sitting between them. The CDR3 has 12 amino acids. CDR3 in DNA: TGTGCCAGCAGCAGACAAGACTATGGCTACACCTTC. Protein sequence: CASSRQDYGYTF.

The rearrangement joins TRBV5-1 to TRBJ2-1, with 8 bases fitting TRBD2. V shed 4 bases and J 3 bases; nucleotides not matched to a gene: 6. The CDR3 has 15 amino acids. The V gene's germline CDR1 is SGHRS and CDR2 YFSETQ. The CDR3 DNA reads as TGCGCCAGCAGCCCCGGGACTAGGGGCTACAATGAGCAGTTCTTC. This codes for CASSPGTRGYNEQFF.

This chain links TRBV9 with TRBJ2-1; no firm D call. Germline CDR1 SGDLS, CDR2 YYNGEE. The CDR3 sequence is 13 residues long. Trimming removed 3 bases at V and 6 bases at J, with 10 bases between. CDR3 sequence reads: CASSADRGNEQFF. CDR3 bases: TGTGCCAGCAGCGCCGACCGCGGCAATGAGCAGTTCTTC.

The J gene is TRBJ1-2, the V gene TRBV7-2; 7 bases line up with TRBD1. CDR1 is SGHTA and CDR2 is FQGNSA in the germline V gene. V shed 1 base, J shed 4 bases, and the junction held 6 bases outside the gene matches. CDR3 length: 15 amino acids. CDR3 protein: CASSLGGTDTYGYTF. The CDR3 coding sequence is TGTGCCAGCAGCTTAGGGGGGACAGACACCTATGGCTACACCTTC. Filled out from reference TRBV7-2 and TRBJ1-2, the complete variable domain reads GAGVSQSPSNKVTEKGKDVELRCDPISGHTALYWYRQSLGQGLEFLIYFQGNSAPDKSGLPSDRFSAERTGGSVSTLTIQRTQQEDSAVYLCASSLGGTDTYGYTFGSGTRLTVV.

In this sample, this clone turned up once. Written as DNA, the CDR3 is TGTGCCTGGAGTGCTTCGGGAAGGGAGACCCAGTACTTC. Protein sequence: CAWSASGRETQYF. The chain couples TRBV30 to TRBJ2-5; D is possibly TRBD2 (5 bases). This CDR3 has 13 residues. The V gene's germline CDR1 is GTSNPN and CDR2 SVGIG (reference sequence). Trimming removed 1 base from V and 5 bases from J, with 11 bases in between.

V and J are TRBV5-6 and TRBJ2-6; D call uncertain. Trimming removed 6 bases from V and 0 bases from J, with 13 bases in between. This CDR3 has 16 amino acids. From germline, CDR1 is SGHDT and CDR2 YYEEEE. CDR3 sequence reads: CASTSVSYSGANVLTF. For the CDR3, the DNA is TGTGCCAGCACCAGCGTTTCGTACTCTGGGGCCAACGTCCTGACTTTC.

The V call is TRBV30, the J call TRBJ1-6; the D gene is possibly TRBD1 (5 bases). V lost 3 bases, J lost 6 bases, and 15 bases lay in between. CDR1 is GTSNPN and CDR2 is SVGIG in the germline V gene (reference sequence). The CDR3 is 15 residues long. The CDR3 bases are TGTGCCTGGAGACCCCGACAGAAGATTAATTCACCCCTCCACTTT. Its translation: CAWRPRQKINSPLHF.

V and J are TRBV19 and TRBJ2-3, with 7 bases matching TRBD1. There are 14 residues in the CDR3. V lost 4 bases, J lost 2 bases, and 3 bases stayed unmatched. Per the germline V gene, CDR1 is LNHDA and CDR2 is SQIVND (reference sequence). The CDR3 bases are TGTGCCAGTAGTACGGGACAGAACACAGATACGCAGTATTTT. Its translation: CASSTGQNTDTQYF.

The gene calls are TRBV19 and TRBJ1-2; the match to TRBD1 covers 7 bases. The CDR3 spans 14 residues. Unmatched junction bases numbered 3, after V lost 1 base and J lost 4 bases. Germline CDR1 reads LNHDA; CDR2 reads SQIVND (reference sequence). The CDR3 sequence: CASSIGAGGYGYTF. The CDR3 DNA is TGTGCCAGTAGTATAGGGGCAGGGGGCTATGGCTACACCTTC.

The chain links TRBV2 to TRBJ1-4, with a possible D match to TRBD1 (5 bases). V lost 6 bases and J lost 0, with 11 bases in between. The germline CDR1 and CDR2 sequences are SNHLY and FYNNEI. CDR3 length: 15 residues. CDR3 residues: CASSQTRATNEKLFF. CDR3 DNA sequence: TGTGCCAGCAGCCAGACCAGGGCAACTAATGAAAAACTGTTTTTT.